This T cell receptor (beta chain) was sequenced during a study of blood T cell repertoires in COVID-19. Whole-study context: Donors in the United States, Italy and Spain gave samples during acute or convalescent COVID-19. T cells, B-cell-depleted T cells, or PBMCs supplied cDNA or gDNA.

Authors' methods: Estimated nucleated cell counts came from reference gene primer amplification. TCRdb's copy holds only in-frame clones and misses some; the assay was immunoSEQ multiplex PCR. D and trimming were read from the DNA, whereas the V and J calls and clone size are those reported in that table. Here the sample spans 310,000 or so clones, around 88% being singletons. V was shortened by 1 base and J by 2 bases, with 11 bases between the two germline ends. Germline V gene data show CDR1 as SEHNR and CDR2 as FQNEAQ (reference sequence). This CDR3 is built from 15 residues. This chain connects TRBV7-9 to TRBJ1-2; D is unclear. This TCR was recovered from a woman aged 25 to 45 who had recovered from COVID-19. Sequenced input: peripheral blood. CDR3: CASSLVSGFNYGYTF. CDR3 DNA: TGTGCCAGCAGCTTAGTGTCAGGATTCAACTATGGCTACACCTTC. The variable domain in full, with the rest retrieved from reference TRBV7-9 and TRBJ1-2, is DTGVSQNPRHKITKRGQNVTFRCDPISEHNRLYWYRQTLGQGPEFLTYFQNEAQLEKSRLLSDRFSAERPKGSFSTLEIQRTEQGDSAMYLCASSLVSGFNYGYTFGSGTRLTVV.